This TCR beta chain was obtained from a study of shared clonotypes between healthy human individuals (dated by TCRdb to about 2020). Some background on the complete study: The cohort comprised a couple of women and a few men aged 18 to 49 years. Per donor, three plates each were used for CD4 naive and CD4 memory, two for CD8 naive, and one for CD8 memory. To estimate repertoire size and how much clonotypes are shared between individuals, the study performed deep sequencing of blood TCR repertoires from five healthy adults. Libraries were prepared and TCR repertoires were sequenced by different laboratories using diverse techniques, in order to increase sequencing depth and limit assay-specific biases. Between about 0.9 and 9 billion PBMCs per donor were obtained by leukapheresis.

Worth noting for this clone: Its antigen is not yet known. There are no base qualities to consult, and no much larger clone falls within one base.

The CDR3 runs 15 amino acids, cysteine and phenylalanine included. Kept here is only the CDR3 DNA, which spans 45 bases and is read in frame from base 1. CDR1 is given as MNHNS and CDR2 as SASEGT, both from the germline V gene. TCR CDR3 regions were amplified from genomic DNA by multiplex PCR using the deep immunoSEQ assay. Genomic DNA extracted from each cell subset was distributed evenly over all wells of several immunoSEQ 96-well plates, and each plate served as one replicate. For sorted subsets, about 200 ng genomic DNA, equal to tens of thousands of T cell genomes, was loaded into each replicate PCR. Purified libraries were quantified with a Qubit 3.0 fluorometer, sized on a Bioanalyzer 2100, and re-quantified with the KAPA Library Quantification kit. Every immunoSEQ 96-well plate was sequenced on a dedicated single-read 150-cycle Illumina NextSeq 550 flow cell. Under the source paper's analysis protocol: Because only junctional sequences without quality scores were contained in the immunoSEQ output, filtering matching that applied to full-length reads could not be performed. Sequences were annotated with PyIR, a Python wrapper for IgBLAST v1.9, using IMGT germline references to assign V/J genes and CDR3. Reads were filtered out if the reads had weak V/J assignments (E-value above 1e-6), no CDR3, stop codons, out-of-frame junctions, or ambiguous translated residues. V3J clonotypes were defined as sequences sharing the same inferred V gene, J gene, and CDR3 amino acid sequence. The percentage overlap between two repertoires was calculated by dividing the number of shared unique clonotypes by the size of the smaller repertoire. Repertoire richness was assessed with RTK rarefaction, the Chao1 estimator, and Recon v2.1 estimates of unobserved clonotypes. Generation probabilities for all TCRbeta clonotypes obtained by the gDNA method from a handful of donors were computed using OLGA. The immuneACCESS repertoire file appears here via TCRdb, limited to in-frame rearrangements. These files lack a portion of the clones; in checked studies, under half of the deficit traces to unresolved V genes, and the cause of the others is not known. V, J and clone size are those of that table, while D and trimming were read from the DNA. The sample table lists approximately 2,300,000 clones, less than 95% of them with a count of one. Approximately 0.41% of the sample belongs to the ten largest clones.

The donors were healthy, HIV-negative adults with no recently reported acute infections or vaccinations. Every donor was a Caucasian adult living in Nashville, Tennessee, USA. CD4+ T cells were enriched by magnetic negative selection; naive cells were then positively selected on CD45RA, and the negative fraction formed the memory subset. Blood was collected by leukapheresis, and PBMCs were isolated by Ficoll-Histopaque density gradient centrifugation and then cryopreserved in liquid nitrogen vapor phase. Analytical flow cytometry was used to check the purity and quantity of each magnetically sorted T cell population. Each sorted fraction had its genomic DNA isolated and then quantified by UV absorbance on a Nanodrop 2000c. Study-wide findings and limitations: Compared with non-shared clonotypes, clonotypes shared by all four sorted-subset donors had higher generation probabilities. Only blood was sampled, and tissue TCR repertoires likely differ from those in blood. Incomplete sequencing was indicated by rarefaction of sorted-subset datasets, despite the large sequencing depth. Approximately 5% of naive CD4, 3.5% of naive CD8, 2.3% of memory CD4, and 0.4% of memory CD8 clonotypes were shared across four donors. Based on pairwise subsampling, the degree of clonotype sharing among donors was expected to be affected by sequencing depth. Naive subsets generally had larger estimated clonotype richness than memory subsets. The genetic and exposure-history diversity represented was limited by the small number of donors.

The sequence came from a man aged 18 to 29 in good health. Some clones in this sample may be carry-over from other donors' samples. Sequenced: naive CD4+ T cells from PBMCs. What this sample's cell subset or site label stands for: CD45RA+ positively selected. The chain uses TRBV6-1 and TRBJ2-2, and 10 junction bases match TRBD2. The bases are TGTGCGGGGACTAGCGTGCCCCGGGGCACCGGGGAGCTGTTTTTT. Its product reads: CAGTSVPRGTGELFF.